Given below is one TCR beta chain in context. Trimming left V 6 bases short and J 7 bases short, with 13 bases between. The V gene's germline CDR1 is MDHEN and CDR2 SYDVKM. The CDR3 spans 13 residues. This sample stems from a study of blood T cell repertoires in COVID-19. Repertoires were generated with immunoSEQ multiplex PCR, while TCRdb's copy carries only in-frame clones and drops some. The table lists around 180,000 clones, roughly 70% of them singletons, with under 3.5% in the top ten. This chain links TRBV28 with TRBJ1-5, with D perhaps matching TRBD1 (5 bases). The sample comprised peripheral blood. This receptor was taken from a woman older than 75 with acute or convalescent COVID-19. The CDR3 reads CASRVQGEQPQHF. The CDR3 nucleotides read TGTGCCAGCAGGGTCCAAGGGGAACAGCCCCAGCATTTT.